This TCR beta chain is from a study of beta chain features in type 1 diabetes. Study as a whole: Sorted cells, approximately 100,000,000 in number, were examined across all samples.

Reverse transcribing all isolated RNA meant expressed TCRB transcripts were sequenced. The protocol was immunoSEQ multiplex PCR, while the TCRdb copy is restricted to in-frame clones and leaves out a portion. The table records hundreds of thousands of clones, about 11% of them present only once. In this sample, this clone turned up a few times. What it recognizes is unknown. Other DNA sequences of this sample code for an identical CDR3. With V trimmed by 0 bases and J by 1 base, 0 bases remained unmatched. CDR1 is SGHNT, CDR2 YYREEE, per germline (reference sequence). The CDR3 runs to 14 residues. Whole-study results and caveats: Researchers reported that naive, central memory and Treg TCRB repertoires appeared more similar in patients than in healthy donors. Within each of all four CD4+ subsets, Type 1 diabetes patients had TCRB CDR3s that were moderately but significantly shorter.

The sequence derives from a woman aged 25 to 45 in good health. The chain combines TRBV5-4 with TRBJ2-7; TRBD2 agrees at 8 bases. The sequencing sample was made of naive CD4+ T cells from blood. The chain's CDR3 is CASSLASGSYEQYF. The CDR3 DNA follows: TGTGCCAGCAGCTTGGCTAGCGGGTCCTACGAGCAGTACTTC.